The clone carrying this T cell receptor beta chain occurred a few times. The data originate from a study of T cell repertoires in cytomegalovirus infection. Overall study: It can be stated that public TCR beta signatures indicated CMV infection as well as a matching HLA type.

One entry per CDR3 protein results from TCRdb running MiXCR on the reads. This repertoire shows approximately 250,000 distinct CDR3 sequences, 6% to 8% found once; its top ten account for more than 5.5%. This TCR was sampled from a human donor in good health (CMV status not recorded). Some clones in this sample may be carry-over from other donors' samples. The sequenced sample consisted of PBMCs.

DNA for the CDR3: TGCAGTGCTAGATTCCCCTGGGGGAACACTGAAGCTTTCTTT. Its translation: CSARFPWGNTEAFF. This chain uses TRBV20-1 with TRBJ1-1, with D hard to call. The CDR3 is 14 amino acids. The germline V gene encodes CDR1 DFQATT and CDR2 SNEGSKA (reference sequence). Trimming left V 2 bases short and J 1 base short, with 11 bases between.